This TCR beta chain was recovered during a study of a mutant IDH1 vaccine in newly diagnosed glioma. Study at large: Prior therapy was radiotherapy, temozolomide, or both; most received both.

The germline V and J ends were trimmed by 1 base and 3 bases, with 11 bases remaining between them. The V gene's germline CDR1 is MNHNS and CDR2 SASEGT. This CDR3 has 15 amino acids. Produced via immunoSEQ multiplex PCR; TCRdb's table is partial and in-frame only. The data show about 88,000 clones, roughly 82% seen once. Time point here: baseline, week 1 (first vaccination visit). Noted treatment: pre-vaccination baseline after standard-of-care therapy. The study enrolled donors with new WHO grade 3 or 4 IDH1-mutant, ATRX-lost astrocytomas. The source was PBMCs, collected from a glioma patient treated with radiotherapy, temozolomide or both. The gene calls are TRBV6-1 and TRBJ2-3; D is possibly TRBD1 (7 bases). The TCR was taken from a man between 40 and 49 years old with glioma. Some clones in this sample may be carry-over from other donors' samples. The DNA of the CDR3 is TGTGCCAGCAGTGAAGAGGCAGGGGGGACAGATACGCAGTATTTT. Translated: CASSEEAGGTDTQYF.